The entry that follows covers one TCR beta chain sequence. Its antigen is undetermined. Through week 26, nivolumab 3 mg/kg IV was given weeks 1, 4, 7, 10, then biweekly. This entry comes from a study of ipilimumab plus nivolumab after autologous stem cell transplantation. The overall study: Patients received a median of roughly 5 ipilimumab and roughly eight nivolumab doses. Myeloma patients were high-risk transplant-naive or relapsed within 3 years of first autologous transplant. Study-level points and caveats: Authors suggest TCR repertoire, Treg phenotype and gut microbiota support further study.

TCRdb keeps only in-frame clones here, not all; method: immunoSEQ multiplex PCR. Of some 44,000 clones in the sample, around nine tenths were seen once. The CDR3 runs to 17 residues. The V gene lost 7 bases and the J gene lost 3 bases, with 21 bases spanning the gap. Germline V lookup: CDR1 LNHDA, CDR2 SQIVND (reference sequence). This sequence was found in a male donor with multiple myeloma. Sequencing was performed on PBMCs, taken in a trial of ipilimumab plus nivolumab as post-transplant consolidation. The chain combines TRBV19 with TRBJ2-2; unclear D gene. CDR3 bases: TGTGCCAGTAACAAAGGGCGGCCAGAAGAGTACACCGGGGAGCTGTTTTTT. Protein product: CASNKGRPEEYTGELFF.